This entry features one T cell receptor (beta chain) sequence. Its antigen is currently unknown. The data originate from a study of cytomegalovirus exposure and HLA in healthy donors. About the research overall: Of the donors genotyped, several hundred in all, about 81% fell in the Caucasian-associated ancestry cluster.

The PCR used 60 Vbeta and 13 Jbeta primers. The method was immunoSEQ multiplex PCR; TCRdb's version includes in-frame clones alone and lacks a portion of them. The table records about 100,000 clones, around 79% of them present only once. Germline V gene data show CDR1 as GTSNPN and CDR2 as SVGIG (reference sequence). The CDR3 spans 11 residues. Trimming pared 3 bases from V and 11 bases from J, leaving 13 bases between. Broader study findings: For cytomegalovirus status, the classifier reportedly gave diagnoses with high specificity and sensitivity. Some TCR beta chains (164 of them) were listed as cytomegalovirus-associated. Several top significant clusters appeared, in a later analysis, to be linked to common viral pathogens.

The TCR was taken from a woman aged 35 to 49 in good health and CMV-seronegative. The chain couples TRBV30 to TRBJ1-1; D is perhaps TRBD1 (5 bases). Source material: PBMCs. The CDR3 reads CAWSAGVVAFF. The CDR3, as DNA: TGTGCCTGGAGCGCGGGGGTGGTCGCTTTCTTT.